This TCR beta chain was recorded in a study of T cell changes during pregnancy in multiple sclerosis. Unmatched junction bases numbered 4, after V lost 3 bases and J lost 3 bases. The germline CDR1 and CDR2 sequences are LNHDA and SQIVND (reference sequence). This CDR3 has 15 residues. Repertoires were generated with immunoSEQ multiplex PCR, while TCRdb's copy carries only in-frame clones and drops some. The sample lists under 30,000 clones; approximately 91% were seen once. This chain connects TRBV19 to TRBJ2-1; 8 bases match TRBD2. The receptor's source is a female donor with multiple sclerosis, enrolled in a pregnancy study. This sample comprised CD8+ T cells from peripheral blood mononuclear cells, obtained after pregnancy. CDR3 DNA sequence: TGTGCCAGTAGTATTGAGCGGGAGTTCTACAATGAGCAGTTCTTC. Its protein product is CASSIEREFYNEQFF.